Each of the 15 T cell receptor beta chains below was sequenced from the same sample in a study of blood T cell repertoires in COVID-19. Sequencing used immunoSEQ multiplex PCR; TCRdb keeps in-frame clones, though not all of them. The sample includes roughly 250,000 clones, about 91% seen only once; the top ten take 2% to 3%. The sample consisted of peripheral blood. Source of these receptors: a person aged 18 to 30 with COVID-19, enrolled during active disease.

The chain recombines TRBV2 with TRBJ2-2; 12 bases agree with TRBD2. The CDR3 sequence is 17 residues long. Germline CDR1 is SNHLY and CDR2 is FYNNEI. Trimming cost V 1 base and J 2 bases; bases outside gene matches: 2. CDR3 loop: CASSEGTSGANTGELFF. CDR3 DNA: TGTGCCAGCAGTGAAGGGACTAGCGGGGCCAACACCGGGGAGCTGTTTTTT.

The count of this clone is one. The gene calls are TRBV29-1 and TRBJ1-2; TRBD1 might be the D (5 bases). This CDR3 has 14 residues. V lost 4 bases, J lost 3 bases, and 15 bases lay in between. The germline gives CDR1 SQVTM, CDR2 ANQGSEA. The CDR3 spells CSVAPGLGDYGYTF. The CDR3 nucleotides read TGCAGCGTTGCCCCGGGACTAGGGGACTATGGCTACACCTTC.

The count of this clone is one. The CDR3 nucleotides read TGTGCCACCAGTGATTTGGGGAGTCAGCCCCAGCATTTT. Translating gives CATSDLGSQPQHF. This rearrangement joins TRBV24-1 to TRBJ1-5; no clear D. Germline V gene lookup returns CDR1 KGHDR and CDR2 SFDVKD. Trimming cost V 0 bases and J 6 bases, with 5 bases left between them. The CDR3 has 13 residues.

This clone was counted a single time. Other nucleotide sequences from this sample produce the same CDR3. The genes are TRBV13 and TRBJ2-5; TRBD1 might be the D (6 bases). The length of the CDR3 is 14 residues. Germline CDR1 and CDR2: PRHDT and FYEKMQ (reference sequence). Trimming removed 0 bases at V and 4 bases at J, with 9 bases between. The CDR3 is CASSLGQGRETQYF. The DNA for the CDR3 is TGTGCCAGCAGCTTAGGCCAGGGGAGAGAGACCCAGTACTTC.

CDR3 sequence (DNA): TGTGCCAGCAGCGCCTGGACTAGCGGGGACCTCAGGGAGCAGTTCTTC. Translated, it gives CASSAWTSGDLREQFF. The chain has TRBV9 and TRBJ2-1; 12 positions agree with TRBD2. The CDR3 has 16 residues. V was clipped by 3 bases and J by 10 bases; unmatched bases: 11. The germline V gene encodes CDR1 SGDLS and CDR2 YYNGEE.

The rearrangement links TRBV11-2 to TRBJ2-3; 7 bases fit TRBD1. The V segment lost 3 bases and the J segment 1 base; nucleotides outside the gene matches: 10. In germline, CDR1 is SGHAT, CDR2 FQNNGV. The CDR3 spans 17 residues. CDR3 protein: CASSLANRGEGTDTQYF. As DNA, the CDR3 is TGTGCCAGCAGCTTGGCCAACAGGGGCGAGGGCACAGATACGCAGTATTTT.

The V call is TRBV5-5, the J call TRBJ1-1, with D unresolved. The germline CDR1 and CDR2 sequences are SGHKS and YYEKEE (reference sequence). V was clipped by 2 bases and J by 1 base, with 12 bases between them. CDR3 size: 15 residues. This CDR3 is CASSFGGIKNTEAFF. The CDR3 bases are TGTGCCAGCAGCTTCGGCGGGATCAAGAACACTGAAGCTTTCTTT. Supplemented by reference TRBV5-5 and TRBJ1-1, the full variable domain reads DAGVTQSPTHLIKTRGQQVTLRCSPISGHKSVSWYQQVLGQGPQFIFQYYEKEERGRGNFPDRFSARQFPNYSSELNVNALLLGDSALYLCASSFGGIKNTEAFFGQGTRLTVV.

The chain recombines TRBV19 with TRBJ1-2; D is ambiguous. V lost 5 bases, J lost 4 bases, and 8 bases lay in between. Germline V CDR1 and CDR2: LNHDA, SQIVND (reference sequence). The CDR3 has 12 residues. This chain's CDR3 is CASSSHGYGYTF. CDR3 sequence (DNA): TGTGCCAGTAGTTCCCACGGCTATGGCTACACCTTC.

This chain uses TRBV5-8 with TRBJ1-1, with unresolved D. Germline assignment: CDR1 SGHTS and CDR2 YDEGEE. CDR3 length: 11 residues. V lost 3 bases to trimming and J lost 7 bases, with 7 bases between them. CDR3 region: CASSSGIEAFF. CDR3 bases: TGTGCCAGCAGCTCCGGGATTGAAGCTTTCTTT.

This chain joins TRBV12-2 and TRBJ1-2; the table's D call TRBD1 went unverified against the DNA. TRBV12-2 is a pseudogene locus. The CDR3 contains 15 residues. CDR3 protein: CASRPGQDDNYGYTF. CDR3 nucleotide sequence: TGTGCAAGTCGCCCTGGACAGGATGATAACTATGGCTACACCTTC.

The rearrangement joins TRBV11-3 to TRBJ1-1, with 11 nucleotides matching TRBD1. Per germline, CDR1 SGHNT and CDR2 YENEEA. With 5 bases clipped from V and 5 bases from J, the junction kept 4 bases outside the gene matches. The CDR3 extends over 14 amino acids. The chain's CDR3 is CASSKGQGETEAFF. The CDR3 bases are TGTGCCAGCAGCAAGGGACAGGGGGAAACTGAAGCTTTCTTT.

V and J are TRBV7-8 and TRBJ1-2; 9 bases are a match to TRBD1. The CDR3 runs to 13 residues. With 5 bases clipped from V and 8 bases from J, the junction kept 6 bases outside the gene matches. In germline, CDR1 is SGHVS, CDR2 FQNEAQ. Here the CDR3 reads CASSRDRAVGYTF. Here the CDR3 DNA reads TGTGCCAGCAGCCGGGACAGGGCCGTGGGCTACACCTTC. The variable domain in full, completed from reference TRBV7-8 and TRBJ1-2, reads GAGVSQSPRYKVAKRGQDVALRCDPISGHVSLFWYQQALGQGPEFLTYFQNEAQLDKSGLPSDRFFAERPEGSVSTLKIQRTQQEDSAVYLCASSRDRAVGYTFGSGTRLTVV.

The CDR3 sequence: CASSLRGLLSYEQYF. For the CDR3, the DNA is TGTGCCAGCAGCTTGAGGGGCCTACTATCCTACGAGCAGTACTTC. The gene calls are TRBV5-4 and TRBJ2-7, with TRBD1 as a possible D gene (5 bases). V was cut by 1 base and J by 1 base, with 12 bases left in between. Germline loops: CDR1 SGHNT, CDR2 YYREEE (reference sequence). This CDR3 has 15 residues. Based on the CDR3 plus reference TRBV5-4 and TRBJ2-7, the full variable domain is ETGVTQSPTHLIKTRGQQVTLRCSSQSGHNTVSWYQQALGQGPQFIFQYYREEENGRGNFPPRFSGLQFPNYSSELNVNALELDDSALYLCASSLRGLLSYEQYFGPGTRLTVT.

CDR3 sequence: CASSDGAGDTGELFF. In nucleotides, the CDR3 is TGTGCCAGCAGCGACGGGGCAGGGGACACCGGGGAGCTGTTTTTT. The gene calls are TRBV9 and TRBJ2-2; D is perhaps TRBD1 (6 bases). V was shortened by 3 bases and J by 3 bases, with 12 bases between the two germline ends. Germline loops: CDR1 SGDLS, CDR2 YYNGEE. The CDR3 has 15 residues.

The rearrangement uses TRBV29-1 and TRBJ1-2; 7 bases are a match to TRBD1. J lost 2 bases, V lost 6 bases, and 6 bases had no gene match. CDR1 is SQVTM, CDR2 ANQGSEA, per germline. The CDR3 is 13 residues long. In nucleotides, the CDR3 is TGCAGCGTAACAGGGGTAGGAAACTATGGCTACACCTTC. This sequence encodes CSVTGVGNYGYTF.